Here is one T cell receptor beta chain with its context. Antigen unknown. This record belongs to a study of post-analysis software for immune sequencing data. Each TCR beta cDNA library carried unique molecular identifiers. A single record per CDR3 protein comes from TCRdb applying MiXCR to the PCR reads. The table has under 900,000 distinct CDR3 sequences, about 57% seen once. Trimming at V came to 2 bases and at J to 4 bases, leaving 4 bases not matched to a gene. Germline lookup yields CDR1 SQVTM and CDR2 ANQGSEA. The CDR3 loop spans 14 amino acids. Findings of the study overall: Normalized Chao1 diversity was significantly lower in multiple sclerosis patients than in controls. With TRBV5-6, TRBV5-1 and TRBV20-1 included, about five TRBV segments were more frequent in patients than in controls.

The receptor was derived from a girl aged 5 to 17 with multiple sclerosis. Sequencing was carried out using blood. The chain couples TRBV29-1 to TRBJ2-3; TRBD1 matches 9 bases. CDR3 nucleotides: TGCAGCGTTGAAAGGGGACAGGGTTCAGATACGCAGTATTTT. It translates to CSVERGQGSDTQYF.